Sequencing of this T cell receptor (beta chain) was carried out in a study of T cell responses to AZD1222 COVID-19 vaccine. Study results and caveats: Recipients of two AZD1222 doses showed rising Spike-specific TCR breadth and depth. White British donors predominated, females outnumbered males, and clonal diversity was possibly underestimated.

The method was immunoSEQ multiplex PCR; TCRdb's version includes in-frame clones alone and lacks a portion of them. In the table there are over 100,000 clones, approximately 84% of which are singletons. With respect to this clone: Its antigen is still unknown.

Per the germline V gene, CDR1 is LGHNA and CDR2 is YSLEER. The ends were cut back, 0 bases at V and 4 bases at J, with 12 bases in the middle. This CDR3 is built from 16 residues. The chain carries TRBV4-3 and TRBJ2-2, with D maybe TRBD2 (6 bases). The sample here was peripheral blood, taken on day 0 of AZD1222 vaccination. The source is an adult in good health. The CDR3 DNA sequence: TGCGCCAGCAGCCAAGAGGTGACTAGGATCACCGGGGAGCTGTTTTTT. This translates into CASSQEVTRITGELFF.